The 21 T cell receptor beta chains below were found in one sample sequenced in a study of blood T cell repertoires in COVID-19. The assay was immunoSEQ multiplex PCR, and TCRdb's table has in-frame clones only and misses some. Here the sample spans around 250,000 clones, around four fifths being singletons. The sequenced sample consisted of peripheral blood. The receptor source for this set is an elderly man with acute or convalescent COVID-19.

This chain joins TRBV29-1 and TRBJ2-3, with 9 bases that match TRBD2. The CDR3 extends over 15 amino acids. V was pared by 1 base and J by 2 bases, with 4 bases of the junction left unmatched. Germline CDR1 SQVTM, CDR2 ANQGSEA. The CDR3 coding sequence is TGCAGCGTTGAAGGGGTAGCGGGGGCCACAGATACGCAGTATTTT. This encodes CSVEGVAGATDTQYF.

The chain employs TRBV7-8 and TRBJ2-5; D possibly corresponds to TRBD2 (5 bases). The CDR3 runs 15 residues. Germline V lookup: CDR1 SGHVS, CDR2 FQNEAQ. V was pared by 4 bases and J by 4 bases, with 16 bases between. The CDR3 here is CASSWTHGDPETQYF. The CDR3 region has the DNA TGTGCCAGCAGCTGGACTCACGGAGACCCAGAGACCCAGTACTTC.

The chain recombines TRBV7-9 with TRBJ2-7; D call uncertain. CDR1 and CDR2 (germline): SEHNR, FQNEAQ (reference sequence). The ends were cut back, 1 base at V and 0 bases at J, with 7 bases in the middle. The CDR3 is 14 residues long. The CDR3 sequence is CASSLVPNSYEQYF. As DNA, the CDR3 is TGTGCCAGCAGCTTAGTGCCTAACTCCTACGAGCAGTACTTC.

The chain uses TRBV12-3 or TRBV12-4 and TRBJ1-1, with D unresolved. The CDR3 totals 13 residues. Between the trimmed V and J ends, which lost 3 bases and 1 base, there was a span of 6 bases. This CDR3 is CASSFTRNTEAFF. The CDR3 DNA follows: TGTGCCAGCAGTTTTACCAGGAACACTGAAGCTTTCTTT.

This chain joins TRBV28 and TRBJ2-2; TRBD1 aligns across 9 bases. The junction had 7 bases not matched to a gene; V was cut back by 6 bases and J by 5 bases. Germline CDR1 is MDHEN and CDR2 is SYDVKM. The CDR3 runs 15 residues. The CDR3 DNA is TGTGCCAGCAGCCTCGGACAGGGGAGGACCGGGGAGCTGTTTTTT. Protein: CASSLGQGRTGELFF.

This clone was detected only a few times. The chain recombines TRBV18 with TRBJ2-7, with D tentatively TRBD2 (5 bases). This CDR3 region has 15 residues. V was cut by 4 bases and J by 4 bases, with 17 bases left in between. Looked up from germline, CDR1 is KGHSH and CDR2 is LQKENI. The CDR3 loop reads CASSRPSPEGYEQYF. The CDR3 nucleotides read TGTGCCAGCTCACGACCATCCCCTGAGGGTTACGAGCAGTACTTC.

This clone showed up just a few times. This chain connects TRBV28 to TRBJ1-2; no reliable D call. This CDR3 is built from 13 residues. V was shortened by 3 bases and J by 2 bases, with 7 bases between the two germline ends. CDR1 is MDHEN and CDR2 is SYDVKM in the germline V gene. The DNA of the CDR3 is TGTGCCAGCAGTTTCGGCGGAAACTATGGCTACACCTTC. As protein: CASSFGGNYGYTF.

This clone was seen a single time. The V gene is TRBV10-1, the J gene TRBJ2-1; TRBD2 agrees at 14 bases. With 10 bases clipped from V and 5 bases from J, the junction kept 10 bases outside the gene matches. The CDR3 is 16 amino acids. Germline V gives CDR1 WNHNN, CDR2 SYGVQD (reference sequence). CDR3 coding DNA: TGCGCCACTCGGACTAGCGGGAGGAAAAAAGACAATGAGCAGTTCTTC. Translation gives CATRTSGRKKDNEQFF.

This sequence joins TRBV16 and TRBJ1-2; D may be TRBD1 (6 bases). Germline lookup yields CDR1 KGHSY and CDR2 FQNENV. Between the trimmed V and J ends, which lost 2 bases and 7 bases, there was a span of 14 bases. This CDR3 contains 14 residues. CDR3 nucleotides: TGTGCCAGCAGCCAAATCAGGGGACGGGCTGGCTACACCTTC. This gives the protein CASSQIRGRAGYTF.

The V call is TRBV9, the J call TRBJ1-2, with no clear D. The V end was cut by 3 bases, the J end by 4 bases, with 19 bases between. The germline gives CDR1 SGDLS, CDR2 YYNGEE. The CDR3 runs to 16 residues. The CDR3 here is CASSANHRSGVYGYTF. CDR3 nucleotide sequence: TGTGCCAGCAGCGCCAACCACCGCTCGGGAGTCTATGGCTACACCTTC.

This clone was counted a few times. The CDR3 region has the DNA TGTGCCAGCCCCAGGTACGAGCAGTACTTC. Protein sequence: CASPRYEQYF. The genes are TRBV12-3 or TRBV12-4 and TRBJ2-7; D not certain. The CDR3 consists of 10 residues. Deletions cut 8 bases from V and 4 bases from J, with 6 bases between.

V and J are TRBV18 and TRBJ2-7; D perhaps matches TRBD2 (5 bases). Trimming took off 2 bases at V and 3 bases at J, with 5 bases between the two ends. The CDR3 consists of 12 residues. CDR1 is KGHSH, CDR2 LQKENI, per germline. DNA for the CDR3: TGTGCCAGCTCACCAGGACTCTACGAGCAGTACTTC. This sequence encodes CASSPGLYEQYF. Looking up the rest from reference TRBV18 and TRBJ2-7 gives the full variable domain: NAGVMQNPRHLVRRRGQEARLRCSPMKGHSHVYWYRQLPEEGLKFMVYLQKENIIDESGMPKERFSAEFPKEGPSILRIQQVVRGDSAAYFCASSPGLYEQYFGPGTRLTVT.

In its sample, this clone was seen a few times. This chain connects TRBV28 to TRBJ2-7; the D gene is possibly TRBD2 (5 bases). The CDR3 is made up of 12 amino acids. The germline V and J ends were trimmed by 7 bases and 5 bases, with 12 bases remaining between them. The germline V gene has CDR1 MDHEN and CDR2 SYDVKM. The CDR3 protein is CASTAGTNEQYF. The CDR3 DNA sequence: TGTGCCAGCACCGCGGGCACCAACGAGCAGTACTTC.

This clone occurred once. The chain combines TRBV7-3 with TRBJ2-1; 10 nucleotides match TRBD2. The V and J ends lost 1 base and 4 bases, in that order; junction bases with no gene match: 7. CDR1 is SGHTA and CDR2 is FQGTGA in the germline V gene. This CDR3 has 17 residues. Written as DNA, the CDR3 is TGTGCCAGCAGCTTAATACCCAGCGGGAGGGGGTACAATGAGCAGTTCTTC. Protein sequence: CASSLIPSGRGYNEQFF.

The chain links TRBV27 to TRBJ2-1, with 8 bases fitting TRBD2. Trimming cost V 3 bases and J 8 bases; bases outside gene matches: 12. Germline V gives CDR1 MNHEY, CDR2 SMNVEV (reference sequence). This CDR3 is built from 16 residues. In DNA form, the CDR3 reads TGTGCCAGCAGTTTGGAGGCCAGCGGGAGTATAGATGAGCAGTTCTTC. Protein sequence: CASSLEASGSIDEQFF.

The J gene is TRBJ2-4, the V gene TRBV5-8, with 12 bases matching TRBD2. V trimming: 3 bases; J trimming: 4 bases; junction bases outside the gene matches: 5. The CDR3 contains 16 residues. Germline V gene data show CDR1 as SGHTS and CDR2 as YDEGEE. CDR3 in amino acids: CASSYRLAGEKNIQYF. In DNA, the CDR3 is TGTGCCAGCAGCTACCGACTAGCGGGGGAGAAAAACATTCAGTACTTC.

The chain links TRBV7-6 to TRBJ2-7, with TRBD1 matching over 7 bases. Germline loops: CDR1 SGHVS, CDR2 FNYEAQ. J was trimmed by 0 bases and V by 5 bases; bases with no gene match: 7. The CDR3 spans 15 residues. CDR3: CASSLRQGSSYEQYF. CDR3 DNA: TGTGCCAGCAGCCTGCGACAGGGTAGCTCCTACGAGCAGTACTTC.

This clone was recorded many times. The gene calls are TRBV19 and TRBJ1-5; a possible D gene is TRBD1 (5 bases). This CDR3 is built from 14 residues. The V gene's germline CDR1 is LNHDA and CDR2 SQIVND (reference sequence). V shed 8 bases and J shed 0 bases, with 11 bases lying between them. The CDR3 sequence: CASCGHYSNQPQHF. In DNA, the CDR3 is TGTGCCAGTTGTGGACACTATAGCAATCAGCCCCAGCATTTT.

The chain combines TRBV7-9 with TRBJ1-2; 7 bases line up with TRBD1. Germline values: CDR1 SEHNR, CDR2 FQNEAQ (reference sequence). J gave up 4 bases and V 0 bases, and 5 bases lay outside the gene matches. This CDR3 spans 15 amino acids. The DNA of the CDR3 is TGTGCCAGCAGCTTAGCGGAAGGGGGCGGCTATGGCTACACCTTC. It is translated as CASSLAEGGGYGYTF.

The rearrangement links TRBV28 to TRBJ1-2; 10 positions agree with TRBD1. Germline loops: CDR1 MDHEN, CDR2 SYDVKM. Trimming removed 6 bases from V and 4 bases from J; junction bases left unmatched: 11. There are 16 residues in the CDR3. CDR3 nucleotide sequence: TGTGCCAGCAGGACATCCTTGGGACAGGGGTCCTATGGCTACACCTTC. The encoded protein is CASRTSLGQGSYGYTF.

This clone appeared a single time. Other DNA variants within this sample encode the same CDR3. The rearrangement joins TRBV5-1 to TRBJ2-4, with TRBD2 identical over 7 bases. V was pared by 1 base and J by 5 bases, with 12 bases of the junction left unmatched. This CDR3 is built from 17 residues. CDR1 and CDR2 (germline): SGHRS, YFSETQ. CDR3 coding DNA: TGCGCCAGCAGCTTGTTTGGGACGGGGGGTCGGGAAAACATTCAGTACTTC. This encodes CASSLFGTGGRENIQYF.